What follows are 18 T cell receptor beta chains derived from one specimen sequenced in a study of post-analysis software for immune sequencing data. Study conclusions and caveats: Relative to controls, patients had a few TRBV segments at higher frequency, with TRBV5-6, TRBV5-1 and TRBV20-1 among these.

cDNA libraries for TCR beta contained unique molecular identifiers. TCRdb re-called the PCR reads through MiXCR, storing one row per CDR3 protein. The sample gives about 770,000 distinct CDR3 sequences, 46% of which show up once; roughly 4.4% is in the top ten. Which antigens these TCRs recognize remains unknown. The sequencing input was blood. Every receptor here comes from a girl aged 10-17 years with multiple sclerosis.

This chain joins TRBV6-2 or TRBV6-3 and TRBJ2-1; weak D call: TRBD2 (6 bases). V was shortened by 2 bases and J by 3 bases, with 11 bases between the two germline ends. Germline CDR1 and CDR2: MNHEY and SVGEGT. The CDR3 sequence is 15 residues long. The DNA for the CDR3 is TGTGCCAGCAGTTACGTGGGAGGACTCTACAATGAGCAGTTCTTC. It yields the protein CASSYVGGLYNEQFF.

The chain is built from TRBV18 and TRBJ2-1; 14 bases match TRBD2. Per the germline V gene, CDR1 is KGHSH and CDR2 is LQKENI. Trimming at V came to 5 bases and at J to 5 bases, leaving 14 bases not matched to a gene. CDR3 length: 19 amino acids. The CDR3 is CASSSRTSGRSFFDNEQFF. CDR3 coding DNA: TGTGCCAGCTCATCCCGGACTAGCGGGAGGTCCTTTTTTGACAATGAGCAGTTCTTC.

This clonotype was detected a few times. This chain uses TRBV12-3 or TRBV12-4 with TRBJ1-6; perhaps TRBD1 as D (6 bases). The CDR3 is 17 residues long. The ends were cut back, 6 bases at V and 6 bases at J, with 21 bases in the middle. CDR3 in amino acids: CASSSGVGAIPNSPLHF. The CDR3 bases are TGTGCCAGCAGCTCTGGGGTGGGGGCGATCCCTAATTCACCCCTCCACTTT.

The chain employs TRBV7-9 and TRBJ1-4; D ambiguous. CDR3 length: 17 amino acids. The germline CDR1 and CDR2 sequences are SEHNR and FQNEAQ (reference sequence). V gave up 5 bases and J gave up 0 bases, with 16 bases separating them. CDR3 in amino acids: CASSSPRGVATNEKLFF. In DNA form, the CDR3 reads TGTGCCAGCAGCAGCCCTCGCGGGGTTGCAACTAATGAAAAACTGTTTTTT. Using reference TRBV7-9 and TRBJ1-4 for the parts outside the CDR3, the full variable domain is DTGVSQNPRHKITKRGQNVTFRCDPISEHNRLYWYRQTLGQGPEFLTYFQNEAQLEKSRLLSDRFSAERPKGSFSTLEIQRTEQGDSAMYLCASSSPRGVATNEKLFFGSGTQLSVL.

The sample holds a few counts of this clonotype. The chain uses TRBV6-5 and TRBJ2-1; D possibly corresponds to TRBD2 (6 bases). This CDR3 is 12 amino acids long. V lost 6 bases and J lost 10, with 13 bases in between. The germline gives CDR1 MNHEY, CDR2 SVGAGI. The CDR3 region has the DNA TGTGCCAGCAGGAGGGGTAGCGGAGAGCAGTTCTTC. Its protein product is CASRRGSGEQFF.

The rearrangement joins TRBV7-3 to TRBJ2-3; D possibly corresponds to TRBD2 (6 bases). Germline V CDR1 and CDR2: SGHTA, FQGTGA. V was shortened by 11 bases and J by 0 bases, with 12 bases between the two germline ends. This CDR3 contains 13 residues. CDR3 in amino acids: CAPLGRSTDTQYF. CDR3 coding DNA: TGTGCCCCCCTCGGGAGAAGCACAGATACGCAGTATTTT.

V gene TRBV6-5 combines with J gene TRBJ1-2; tentative D call: TRBD1 (5 bases). Germline CDR1 and CDR2: MNHEY and SVGAGI. This CDR3 has 12 amino acids. V was trimmed by 2 bases and J by 7 bases, leaving 8 bases between them. CDR3 loop: CASSYQGTGYTF. The CDR3 bases are TGTGCCAGCAGTTACCAGGGAACTGGCTACACCTTC.

The chain employs TRBV7-6 and TRBJ1-1; tentatively, D is TRBD1 (5 bases). V gave up 3 bases and J gave up 4 bases, with 9 bases separating them. The CDR3 is made up of 13 amino acids. Looked up from germline, CDR1 is SGHVS and CDR2 is FNYEAQ. Here the CDR3 reads CASSFQGLTEAFF. DNA for the CDR3: TGTGCCAGCAGCTTCCAGGGACTCACTGAAGCTTTCTTT.

This chain links TRBV15 with TRBJ2-5; D is undetermined. The CDR3 has 16 amino acids. V lost 0 bases and J lost 5, with 16 bases in between. Looked up from germline, CDR1 is LNHNV and CDR2 is YYDKDF (reference sequence). In DNA, the CDR3 is TGTGCCACCAGCAGAGATGATGGCACCCCTGTGGAGACCCAGTACTTC. This sequence encodes CATSRDDGTPVETQYF.

This clonotype appeared a few times. The chain uses TRBV27 and TRBJ2-5; D perhaps matches TRBD1 (6 bases). CDR1 and CDR2 from the germline V gene are MNHEY and SMNVEV (reference sequence). CDR3 length: 15 amino acids. V shed 6 bases and J shed 5 bases, with 19 bases lying between them. CDR3 DNA sequence: TGTGCCAGCAGCCCCATTGGGGGCGCAGGGGAGACCCAGTACTTC. It encodes CASSPIGGAGETQYF.

This clonotype was found a few times. The genes are TRBV4-3 and TRBJ2-1, with D perhaps assigned TRBD1 or TRBD2 (5 bases each). The CDR3 spans 13 residues. Germline-derived CDR1 and CDR2 are LGHNA and YSLEER. Trimming cost V 1 base and J 10 bases, with 11 bases left between them. As DNA, the CDR3 is TGCGCCAGCAGCCAAGTGGTGAGGGGAGAGCAGTTCTTC. Its translation is CASSQVVRGEQFF.

The V and J genes are TRBV6-6 and TRBJ1-1, with 7 bases aligning to TRBD1. The CDR3 has 14 amino acids. Germline-derived CDR1 and CDR2 are MNHNY and SVGAGI (reference sequence). Trimming at V came to 6 bases and at J to 0 bases, leaving 4 bases not matched to a gene. The chain's CDR3 is CASRTGPMNTEAFF. CDR3 nucleotides: TGTGCCAGCAGGACAGGGCCTATGAACACTGAAGCTTTCTTT.

The chain combines TRBV30 with TRBJ2-7; D gene uncertain. Per germline, CDR1 GTSNPN and CDR2 SVGIG (reference sequence). The CDR3 consists of 13 residues. Trimming removed 7 bases at V and 0 bases at J, with 13 bases between. The CDR3 here is CAFYGRSSYEQYF. CDR3 coding DNA: TGTGCCTTCTACGGACGGAGCTCCTACGAGCAGTACTTC. The full variable domain, rest sourced from reference TRBV30 and TRBJ2-7, is SQTIHQWPATLVQPVGSPLSLECTVEGTSNPNLYWYRQAAGRGLQLLFYSVGIGQISSEVPQNLSASRPQDRQFILSSKKLLLSDSGFYLCAFYGRSSYEQYFGPGTRLTVT.

This clonotype appeared once. The junction differs from germline at one of its ends, possibly a read error. The chain joins TRBV27 to TRBJ1-5; D remains unclear. The CDR3 sequence is 13 residues long. Germline V CDR1 and CDR2: MNHEY, SMNVEV (reference sequence). The CDR3 DNA is TGTGCCAGCAGGTTATCACGCAATCAGCCCCAGCATTTT. Its protein product is CASRLSRNQPQHF.

This chain connects TRBV10-2 to TRBJ2-7; 9 bases are a match to TRBD1. The junction had 6 bases not matched to a gene; V was cut back by 9 bases and J by 3 bases. This CDR3 comprises 13 residues. Germline CDR1 is WSHSY and CDR2 is SAAADI. The CDR3: CASTGQGNYEQYF. The DNA for the CDR3 is TGCGCCAGTACGGGACAGGGCAACTACGAGCAGTACTTC.

About this clonotype: The junction departs from the called germline gene at one end, perhaps through a read error. The chain uses TRBV7-7 and TRBJ2-7, with D maybe TRBD1 (6 bases). This CDR3 contains 15 residues. Germline V CDR1 and CDR2: SSHAT, FNYEAQ (reference sequence). CDR3 residues: CASSLPDRSPYEQYF. For the CDR3, the DNA is TGTGCTAGCAGCTTACCCGACAGGTCCCCCTACGAGCAGTACTTC.

This clonotype was seen a handful of times. V is TRBV7-9 and J is TRBJ2-5; 8 nucleotides line up with TRBD1. With V trimmed by 4 bases and J by 5 bases, 6 bases remained unmatched. Germline CDR1 SEHNR, CDR2 FQNEAQ (reference sequence). The CDR3 extends over 14 amino acids. CDR3 region: CASSWDRPDETQYF. The CDR3 coding sequence is TGTGCCAGCAGCTGGGACAGGCCGGACGAGACCCAGTACTTC.

The V and J genes are TRBV4-3 and TRBJ2-7; TRBD1 matches at 10 bases. The germline gives CDR1 LGHNA, CDR2 YSLEER. The CDR3 has 16 residues. The V segment lost 3 bases and the J segment 3 bases; nucleotides outside the gene matches: 8. In DNA, the CDR3 is TGCGCCAGCAGCCATAGTGACAGGGGGCAGGTCTACGAGCAGTACTTC. Translated, it gives CASSHSDRGQVYEQYF.